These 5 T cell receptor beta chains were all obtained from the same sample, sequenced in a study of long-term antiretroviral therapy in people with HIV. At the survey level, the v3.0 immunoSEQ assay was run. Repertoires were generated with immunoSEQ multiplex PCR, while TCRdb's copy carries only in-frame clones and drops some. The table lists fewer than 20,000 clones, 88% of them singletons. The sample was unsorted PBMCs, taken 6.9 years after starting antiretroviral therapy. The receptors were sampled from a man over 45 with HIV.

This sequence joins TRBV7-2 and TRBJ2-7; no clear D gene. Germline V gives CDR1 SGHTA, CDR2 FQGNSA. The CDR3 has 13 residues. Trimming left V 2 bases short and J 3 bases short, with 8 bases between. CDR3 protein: CASSLNRNYEQYF. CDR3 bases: TGTGCCAGCAGCTTAAATCGGAACTACGAGCAGTACTTC.

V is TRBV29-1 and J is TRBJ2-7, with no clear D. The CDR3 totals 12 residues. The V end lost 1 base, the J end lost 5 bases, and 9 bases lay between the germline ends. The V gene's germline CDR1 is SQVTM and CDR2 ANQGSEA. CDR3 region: CSVEGQSHEQYF. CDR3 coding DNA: TGCAGCGTTGAAGGCCAGAGCCACGAGCAGTACTTC.

CDR3 nucleotide sequence: TGTGCCACCAGCCTGATTAATGAGCAGTTCTTC. Protein product: CATSLINEQFF. This chain uses TRBV15 with TRBJ2-1; D gene uncertain. V was clipped by 5 bases and J by 7 bases, with 6 bases between them. The germline gives CDR1 LNHNV, CDR2 YYDKDF (reference sequence). This CDR3 spans 11 amino acids. Variable domain in full (rest from reference TRBV15 and TRBJ2-1): DAMVIQNPRYQVTQFGKPVTLSCSQTLNHNVMYWYQQKSSQAPKLLFHYYDKDFNNEADTPDNFQSRRPNTSFCFLDIRSPGLGDTAMYLCATSLINEQFFGPGTRLTVL.

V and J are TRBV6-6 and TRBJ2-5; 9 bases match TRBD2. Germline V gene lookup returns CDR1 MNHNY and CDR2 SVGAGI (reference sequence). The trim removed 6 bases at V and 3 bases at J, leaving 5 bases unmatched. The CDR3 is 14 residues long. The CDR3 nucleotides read TGTGCCAGCAGGCCTAGCGGGACCAAAGAGACCCAGTACTTC. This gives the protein CASRPSGTKETQYF.

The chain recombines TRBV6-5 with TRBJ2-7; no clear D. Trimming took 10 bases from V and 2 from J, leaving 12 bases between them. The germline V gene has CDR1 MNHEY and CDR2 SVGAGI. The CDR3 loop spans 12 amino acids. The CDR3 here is CATRPNPYEQYF. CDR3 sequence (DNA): TGTGCCACCCGGCCGAACCCCTACGAGCAGTACTTC.